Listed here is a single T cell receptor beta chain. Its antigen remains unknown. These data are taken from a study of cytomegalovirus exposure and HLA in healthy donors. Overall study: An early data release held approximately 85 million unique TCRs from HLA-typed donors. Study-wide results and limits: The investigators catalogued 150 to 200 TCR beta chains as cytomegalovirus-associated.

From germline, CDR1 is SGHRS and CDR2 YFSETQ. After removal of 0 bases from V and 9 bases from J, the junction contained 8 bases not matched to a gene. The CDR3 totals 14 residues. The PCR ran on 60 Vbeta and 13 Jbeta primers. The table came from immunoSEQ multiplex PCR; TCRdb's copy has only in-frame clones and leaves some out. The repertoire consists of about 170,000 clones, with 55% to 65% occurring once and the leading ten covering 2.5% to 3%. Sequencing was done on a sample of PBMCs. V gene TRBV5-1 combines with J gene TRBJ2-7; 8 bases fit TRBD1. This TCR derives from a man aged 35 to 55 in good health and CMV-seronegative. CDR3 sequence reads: CASSLGVGQGRQYF. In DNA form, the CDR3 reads TGCGCCAGCAGCTTGGGAGTCGGACAGGGCCGGCAGTACTTC.